This is a list of T cell receptor beta chains from one sample in a study of T cell responses to AZD1222 COVID-19 vaccine. Clones were sequenced by immunoSEQ multiplex PCR, and TCRdb holds only the in-frame ones, with some missing. The table includes about 140,000 clones, 91% detected once. Sequencing used peripheral blood, obtained 28 days after the second dose of the MenACWY control vaccine. The receptor source for this set is an adult who received the MenACWY meningococcal vaccine as a control. The CDR3 runs from the conserved cysteine through the conserved F or W. The D gene is left open where the match is weak.

V gene: TRBV27; D gene: TRBD2; CDR3 length: 18; CDR3 protein: CASNAGTSGGFPGYEQYF
V gene: TRBV28; D gene: -; CDR3 length: 15; CDR3 protein: CASSLYRMFNSPLHF
V gene: TRBV12-5; D gene: -; CDR3 length: 14; CDR3 protein: CASGLMSSYNEQFF
V gene: TRBV5-1; D gene: -; CDR3 length: 14; CDR3 protein: CASSFGTSNTEAFF
V gene: TRBV6-2/TRBV6-3; D gene: -; CDR3 length: 13; CDR3 protein: CASTPGTRVTQYF
V gene: TRBV7-6; D gene: TRBD1; CDR3 length: 16; CDR3 protein: CASSATGQGMNTEAFF
V gene: TRBV9; D gene: -; CDR3 length: 14; CDR3 protein: CASSVGPGRETQYF
V gene: TRBV28; D gene: -; CDR3 length: 14; CDR3 protein: CASRRQGGTGELFF
V gene: TRBV29-1; D gene: TRBD1; CDR3 length: 14; CDR3 protein: CSVEPDRGRGGYTF
V gene: TRBV28; D gene: TRBD2; CDR3 length: 17; CDR3 protein: CASSFVGLAGGGNIQYF
V gene: TRBV19; D gene: TRBD1; CDR3 length: 16; CDR3 protein: CATLSSGQGGNSPLHF
V gene: TRBV6-2/TRBV6-3; D gene: -; CDR3 length: 14; CDR3 protein: CASSYRAADQPQHF
V gene: TRBV11-3; D gene: TRBD2; CDR3 length: 18; CDR3 protein: CASSRGQGREGPGDTQYF
V gene: TRBV6-1; D gene: -; CDR3 length: 15; CDR3 protein: CASSEDVGSMETQYF
V gene: TRBV19; D gene: -; CDR3 length: 15; CDR3 protein: CASDTRRFSNQPQHF
V gene: TRBV19; D gene: TRBD1; CDR3 length: 14; CDR3 protein: CASSISQGSYEQYF
V gene: TRBV5-1; D gene: -; CDR3 length: 13; CDR3 protein: CASSPVTEETQYF
V gene: TRBV19; D gene: -; CDR3 length: 11; CDR3 protein: CATRMNTEAFF
V gene: TRBV5-1; D gene: -; CDR3 length: 15; CDR3 protein: CASSFGGAITDTQYF
V gene: TRBV6-5; D gene: TRBD1; CDR3 length: 15; CDR3 protein: CASSPTGGSNSPLHF
V gene: TRBV30; D gene: TRBD1; CDR3 length: 13; CDR3 protein: CAWRDPGGTEAFF
V gene: TRBV21-1; D gene: -; CDR3 length: 15; CDR3 protein: CASGRTGTLNEKLFF
V gene: TRBV5-4; D gene: -; CDR3 length: 16; CDR3 protein: CASSFKQGPYQETQYF
V gene: TRBV2; D gene: TRBD1; CDR3 length: 14; CDR3 protein: CASSKTGVNSPLHF
V gene: TRBV6-5; D gene: -; CDR3 length: 14; CDR3 protein: CASSYSNLAQPQHF
V gene: TRBV18; D gene: -; CDR3 length: 14; CDR3 protein: CASSPGAEGYGYTF
V gene: TRBV7-9; D gene: TRBD1; CDR3 length: 16; CDR3 protein: CASSHLTGTGLTEAFF
V gene: TRBV5-4; D gene: -; CDR3 length: 15; CDR3 protein: CASSLDGPSSSPLHF
V gene: TRBV7-2; D gene: TRBD1; CDR3 length: 14; CDR3 protein: CASSRDRGSGGYTF
V gene: TRBV11-3; D gene: -; CDR3 length: 12; CDR3 protein: CASSLTDNEQFF
V gene: TRBV6-1; D gene: -; CDR3 length: 13; CDR3 protein: CASSEKSSTEQFF
V gene: TRBV28; D gene: TRBD1; CDR3 length: 14; CDR3 protein: CASSLEGGTGVQYF
V gene: TRBV4-3; D gene: TRBD1; CDR3 length: 15; CDR3 protein: CASSHPGQGAGGYTF
V gene: TRBV6-2/TRBV6-3; D gene: -; CDR3 length: 13; CDR3 protein: CASSFTDDYEQYF
V gene: TRBV6-1; D gene: -; CDR3 length: 17; CDR3 protein: CASSARVGGSSADTQYF
V gene: TRBV28; D gene: -; CDR3 length: 14; CDR3 protein: CASATGQNTGELFF
V gene: TRBV28; D gene: -; CDR3 length: 17; CDR3 protein: CASRTWGSGQGKDEQYF
V gene: TRBV18; D gene: -; CDR3 length: 14; CDR3 protein: CASSPRQDVDTQYF
V gene: TRBV9; D gene: -; CDR3 length: 13; CDR3 protein: CASSVQSGDEQFF
V gene: TRBV24-1; D gene: -; CDR3 length: 13; CDR3 protein: CATTSGGNTEAFF
V gene: TRBV11-2; D gene: -; CDR3 length: 17; CDR3 protein: CASSSSAAVWAYNEQFF